Listed below are T cell receptor beta chains from one sample, sequenced in a study of T cell repertoires in cytomegalovirus infection. TCRdb re-analysed the reads in MiXCR, keeping a single row per CDR3 protein. The sample holds about 140,000 distinct CDR3 sequences, 6.5% seen once. The sample taken for sequencing was PBMCs. Receptors were obtained from a human donor in good health (CMV status not recorded). Some clones in this sample may be carry-over from other donors' samples. Each CDR3 is given with its conserved first and last residue. The D gene is left open where the match is weak. Size is stated for part of the rows, as once, few or many counts, or as a class when the clone is expanded.

cdr3_nt	cdr3_aa	v_call	d_call	j_call	clone_size
TGTGCCAGCAGTTCCGGGACAGGGTTGGCCGGGGAGCTGTTTTTT	CASSSGTGLAGELFF	TRBV12-3/TRBV12-4	TRBD1	TRBJ2-2	.
TGTGCCAGCAGTTTTGAAGGACAGGGCCAAGAGACCCAGTACTTC	CASSFEGQGQETQYF	TRBV12-3/TRBV12-4	TRBD1	TRBJ2-5	many
TGCAGTGCTACACAGGGGGGAAACACTGAAGCTTTCTTT	CSATQGGNTEAFF	TRBV20-1	TRBD1	TRBJ1-1	many
TGTGCCAGCAGCCCCTTGGCCCAGCAGACCCAGTACTTC	CASSPLAQQTQYF	TRBV7-2	.	TRBJ2-5	.
TGTGCCAGCAGTCCCGGGACTCGACCCTACGAGCAGTACTTC	CASSPGTRPYEQYF	TRBV12-3/TRBV12-4	.	TRBJ2-7	.
TGTGCCAGCAGTCAGTTTAGGACTAATGAAAAACTGTTTTTT	CASSQFRTNEKLFF	TRBV11-2	.	TRBJ1-4	many
TGTGCCACCTTAACAGGGGGCACTGAAGCTTTCTTT	CATLTGGTEAFF	TRBV19	TRBD1	TRBJ1-1	many
TGTGCCAGCAGCCCCCGACAGGGAAACTATGGCTACACCTTC	CASSPRQGNYGYTF	TRBV7-6	TRBD1	TRBJ1-2	few
TGTGCCAGCAGCACCTACGAGACCCAGTACTTC	CASSTYETQYF	TRBV7-2	.	TRBJ2-5	many
TGTGCCAGCAGCTATCAGGTCTTAGAGACCCAGTACTTC	CASSYQVLETQYF	TRBV7-2	.	TRBJ2-5	.
TGTGCCAGCAGCTTACGGGACGCCTCTGGAAACACCATATATTTT	CASSLRDASGNTIYF	TRBV7-9	.	TRBJ1-3	many
TGCAGTGCTAGCAGGGAGGGGGCGAGCAATCAGCCCCAGCATTTT	CSASREGASNQPQHF	TRBV20-1	TRBD1	TRBJ1-5	few
TGTGCCAGCAGTTGGCGGACGGACACCTACAATGAGCAGTTCTTC	CASSWRTDTYNEQFF	TRBV28	.	TRBJ2-1	many
TGCGCCAGCTCCGTCACGGGTTGGAATGAAAAACTGTTTTTT	CASSVTGWNEKLFF	TRBV5-1	.	TRBJ1-4	.
TGTGCCAGCAGCCCAGGCGGATGGGACACTGAAGCTTTCTTT	CASSPGGWDTEAFF	TRBV7-9	.	TRBJ1-1	.
TGCAGTGCTAGACTGACAGGCCACAATCAGCCCCAGCATTTT	CSARLTGHNQPQHF	TRBV20-1	.	TRBJ1-5	.
TGCGCCAGCAGCTTGAGTGGTCTGGATACGCAGTATTTT	CASSLSGLDTQYF	TRBV5-1	.	TRBJ2-3	many
TGTGCCAGCAGTCTGACAGTTACTGGAAACACCATATATTTT	CASSLTVTGNTIYF	TRBV12-3/TRBV12-4	.	TRBJ1-3	few
TGTGCCAGCAGAAGACAGGGTGCTGGCAATGAGCAGTTCTTC	CASRRQGAGNEQFF	TRBV7-2	TRBD1	TRBJ2-1	many
TGTGCCAGCAGCTTAAGTATCGGGGGCGGGTCCGGGGAGCTGTTTTTT	CASSLSIGGGSGELFF	TRBV7-2	.	TRBJ2-2	many
TGTGCCAGCAGCTTAAGGCGGAGCTCCTACGAGCAGTACTTC	CASSLRRSSYEQYF	TRBV7-6	.	TRBJ2-7	many
TGTGCCAGCAGCTTAGTACTGGTCACCGGGGAGCTGTTTTTT	CASSLVLVTGELFF	TRBV7-2	.	TRBJ2-2	many
TGTGCCAGCAGCTTAGAAGCCAACTACGAGCAGTACTTC	CASSLEANYEQYF	TRBV7-2	.	TRBJ2-7	few
TGTGCCAGCAGCTTCGGACTGACACGCGATACGCAGTATTTT	CASSFGLTRDTQYF	TRBV7-3	.	TRBJ2-3	.
TGCAGTGCTAGTCCCCCAGGAAATAGCGGGGGTAAAAACATTCAGTACTTC	CSASPPGNSGGKNIQYF	TRBV20-1	TRBD2	TRBJ2-4	many
TGTGCCAGCAGCCCAGACAGCGGGGGGGCCCGGGAGACCCAGTACTTC	CASSPDSGGARETQYF	TRBV5-4	TRBD2	TRBJ2-5	few
TGCAGTGCTGGGTCTGCGGGGATAGTGGAAGAGACCCAGTACTTC	CSAGSAGIVEETQYF	TRBV20-1	.	TRBJ2-5	many
TGTGCCACCAGAAAGTCTCCCTACGAGCAGTACTTC	CATRKSPYEQYF	TRBV25-1	.	TRBJ2-7	few
TGTGCCAGCTCACCGCCAACAGGTCGTGGAGGAGAGACCCAGTACTTC	CASSPPTGRGGETQYF	TRBV18	.	TRBJ2-5	.
TGTGCCAGCCGCGGACAGGAACGTTATGGCTACACCTTC	CASRGQERYGYTF	TRBV28	TRBD1	TRBJ1-2	many
TGTGCCAGCAGCTTGAGACTAGCGGGGGGCGGGGGAAGCTCCTACAATGAGCAGTTCTTC	CASSLRLAGGGGSSYNEQFF	TRBV5-6	TRBD2	TRBJ2-1	many
TGTGCCAGCAGCTTAGACACCTACGAGCAGTACTTC	CASSLDTYEQYF	TRBV7-2	.	TRBJ2-7	many
TGTGCCAGCAGTTTTTCTCCGGACAGTGCCTATGGCTACACCTTC	CASSFSPDSAYGYTF	TRBV5-5	.	TRBJ1-2	many
TGCGCCAGCAGCTCAGGGGTTGTGAACACTGAAGCTTTCTTT	CASSSGVVNTEAFF	TRBV5-1	.	TRBJ1-1	few
TGCAGTGTTCGGCGGGGTGGCGATTCACCCCTCCACTTT	CSVRRGGDSPLHF	TRBV20-1	.	TRBJ1-6	few
TGCAGCATACAGACCAGGACGGTCCAAGAGACCCAGTACTTC	CSIQTRTVQETQYF	TRBV29-1	.	TRBJ2-5	.
TGTGCCAGCACCCGTAGGGGGACCGGGGAGCTGTTTTTT	CASTRRGTGELFF	TRBV7-2	.	TRBJ2-2	many
TGTGCCAGCAACGGGGCCTTGGGATATCAGCCCCAGCATTTT	CASNGALGYQPQHF	TRBV25-1	.	TRBJ1-5	many
TGTGCCAGCAGCTTCACAGGGGCCGGTAACGAGCAGTACTTC	CASSFTGAGNEQYF	TRBV7-6	TRBD1	TRBJ2-7	few
TGTGCCAGCAGTCGCGGGACACTGAATCAGCCCCAGCATTTT	CASSRGTLNQPQHF	TRBV12-3/TRBV12-4	.	TRBJ1-5	few
TGTGCCAGCAGCCCGAGACTAGCTGCCGATACGCAGTATTTT	CASSPRLAADTQYF	TRBV7-2	TRBD2	TRBJ2-3	many